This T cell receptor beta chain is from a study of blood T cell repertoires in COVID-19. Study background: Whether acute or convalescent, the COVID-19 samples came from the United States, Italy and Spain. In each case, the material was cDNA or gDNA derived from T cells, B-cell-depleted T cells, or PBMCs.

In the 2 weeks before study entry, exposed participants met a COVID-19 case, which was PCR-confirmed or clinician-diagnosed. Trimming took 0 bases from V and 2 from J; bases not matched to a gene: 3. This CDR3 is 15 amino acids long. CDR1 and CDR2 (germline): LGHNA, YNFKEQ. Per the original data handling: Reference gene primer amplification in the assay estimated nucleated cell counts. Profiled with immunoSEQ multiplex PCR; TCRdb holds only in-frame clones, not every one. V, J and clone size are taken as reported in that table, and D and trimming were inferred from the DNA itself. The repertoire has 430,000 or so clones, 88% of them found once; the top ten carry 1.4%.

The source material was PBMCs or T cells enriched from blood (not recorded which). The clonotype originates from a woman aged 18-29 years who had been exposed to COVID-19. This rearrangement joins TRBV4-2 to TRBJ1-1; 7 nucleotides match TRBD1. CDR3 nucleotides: TGTGCCAGCAGCCAAGAAGGGGGCAGTAACACTGAAGCTTTCTTT. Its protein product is CASSQEGGSNTEAFF.